The clone carrying this TCR beta chain was recorded a few times. The antigen remains unidentified. This sample is drawn from a study of post-analysis software for immune sequencing data. Looking at the study overall: Disease courses included relapsing-remitting, secondary progressive and progressive-relapsing multiple sclerosis.

cDNA libraries of TCR beta carried unique molecular identifiers. One entry per CDR3 protein, called by TCRdb with MiXCR from the PCR reads. Altogether some 890,000 distinct CDR3 sequences are present, approximately 53% being singletons, with the ten largest covering 4% to 5.5%. The CDR3 has 12 amino acids. The V and J ends lost 4 bases and 4 bases, in that order; junction bases with no gene match: 4. The germline gives CDR1 SQVTM, CDR2 ANQGSEA. Findings of the study overall: Five TRBV segments, TRBV5-6, TRBV5-1 and TRBV20-1 among them, were found more frequent in patients than controls. Samples from a shared batch, those prepared together, strongly co-clustered by F measure.

This sequence joins TRBV29-1 and TRBJ2-7; 7 bases are a match to TRBD1. The sequence derives from a girl under 18 with multiple sclerosis. Sequencing was carried out using blood. In nucleotides, the CDR3 is TGCAGCGTTGGGACAGGATATTACGAGCAGTACTTC. Its protein is CSVGTGYYEQYF.